This T cell receptor beta chain was identified during a study of T cell changes during pregnancy in multiple sclerosis. Profiling relied on immunoSEQ multiplex PCR, and the TCRdb table lists in-frame clones only, not all of them. In the table there are 37,000 or so clones, over 90% of which are singletons. This clone appeared once. The sample in question was CD4+ T cells from peripheral blood mononuclear cells, obtained in the second trimester of pregnancy. The source of this sequence is a female donor with multiple sclerosis, enrolled in a pregnancy study.

CDR3 bases: TGTGCCAGCAGCCTTATCCCCACGGGGGGAGACAACACTGAAGCTTTCTTT. Amino acids: CASSLIPTGGDNTEAFF. The V and J genes are TRBV7-8 and TRBJ1-1; a possible D gene is TRBD1 (5 bases). The germline V gene has CDR1 SGHVS and CDR2 FQNEAQ. CDR3 length equals 17 residues. With 5 bases removed from V and 2 bases from J, the gap between germline ends came to 21 bases.